These 28 T cell receptor beta chains were all obtained from the same sample, sequenced in a study of T cells in Graves' hyperthyroidism and ophthalmopathy. The TCR beta CDR3 regions underwent amplification using RNA transcripts as the source. TCR CDR3 underwent first-round RT-PCR with the HTBI primer set. TCRdb analysed the multiplex PCR reads with MiXCR anew, one entry per CDR3 protein. This sample has some 510,000 distinct CDR3 sequences, with about 20% found just once. The sample consisted of blood. All receptors come from a man between 18 and 35 years old with Graves' hyperthyroidism.

This clonotype was seen repeatedly, ten times or more. This chain uses TRBV30 with TRBJ1-2; no firm D call. V dropped 7 bases and J dropped 4 bases, with 13 bases sitting between them. The CDR3 spans 12 residues. Germline loops: CDR1 GTSNPN, CDR2 SVGIG (reference sequence). This CDR3 reads CALLGVSYGYTF. The DNA of the CDR3 is TGTGCCTTGCTCGGAGTGAGCTATGGCTACACCTTC.

Many counts were recorded for this clonotype. The chain couples TRBV12-3 or TRBV12-4 to TRBJ1-1; 7 nucleotides align to TRBD1. The CDR3 contains 12 residues. Unmatched junction bases numbered 9, after V lost 6 bases and J lost 11 bases. For the CDR3, the DNA is TGTGCCAGCAGACAGGGAGACAGGGTGGCTTTCTTT. It translates to CASRQGDRVAFF.

This chain uses TRBV6-2 or TRBV6-3 with TRBJ1-2; D not resolved. V was trimmed by 2 bases and J by 8 bases, leaving 24 bases between them. The CDR3 covers 17 residues. The germline gives CDR1 MNHEY, CDR2 SVGEGT. CDR3 sequence reads: CASSYPPQQSPPRGYTF. CDR3 nucleotides: TGTGCCAGCAGTTACCCCCCCCAACAGAGTCCTCCTCGAGGCTACACCTTC.

The chain combines TRBV11-1 with TRBJ2-3; no clear D. CDR1 and CDR2 (germline): SGHAT, FQDESV (reference sequence). Between the trimmed V and J ends, which lost 6 bases and 4 bases, there was a span of 23 bases. The CDR3 is made up of 17 amino acids. CDR3 coding DNA: TGTGCCAGCAGGTCGGGTATAAATTCCCCCACGCCAGATACGCAGTATTTT. This translates into CASRSGINSPTPDTQYF.

The chain employs TRBV15 and TRBJ1-5; D possibly corresponds to TRBD1 (5 bases). The germline V gene encodes CDR1 LNHNV and CDR2 YYDKDF (reference sequence). With 3 bases removed from V and 0 bases from J, the gap between germline ends came to 12 bases. CDR3 length: 16 amino acids. CDR3 in DNA: TGTGCCACCAGCAGCCCCGACAGCTATAGCAATCAGCCCCAGCATTTT. It codes for CATSSPDSYSNQPQHF.

The table lists this clonotype with a few counts. The chain recombines TRBV6-2 or TRBV6-3 with TRBJ2-6, with D perhaps matching TRBD1 (6 bases). The CDR3 has 19 amino acids. Germline CDR1 is MNHEY and CDR2 is SVGEGT. The V end lost 0 bases, the J end lost 4 bases, and 19 bases lay between the germline ends. The DNA for the CDR3 is TGTGCCAGCAGTTACTCGCCTACCACAGGGCCCCTGGGGGCCAACGTCCTGACTTTC. It is translated as CASSYSPTTGPLGANVLTF.

The gene calls are TRBV6-1 and TRBJ1-2; 7 bases fit TRBD1. The CDR3 spans 14 residues. CDR1 MNHNS and CDR2 SASEGT come from the germline V gene. The ends lost 4 bases at V and 6 bases at J; junction bases unmatched: 8. CDR3 sequence (DNA): TGTGCCAGCAGTGTGGGAGACAGGGACCATGGCTACACCTTC. This sequence encodes CASSVGDRDHGYTF.

V is TRBV4-1 and J is TRBJ1-5; D uncertain. Per germline, CDR1 MGHRA and CDR2 YSYEKL. V was cut by 0 bases and J by 4 bases, with 4 bases left in between. The CDR3 has 13 amino acids. The DNA for the CDR3 is TGCGCCAGCAGCCAAGATGCAAATCAGCCCCAGCATTTT. Translation gives CASSQDANQPQHF.

This clonotype has at least ten counts. V gene TRBV2 combines with J gene TRBJ2-7, with D perhaps matching TRBD2 (7 bases). CDR3 size: 16 residues. V was pared by 6 bases and J by 0 bases, with 18 bases between. Germline CDR1 and CDR2: SNHLY and FYNNEI. DNA of the CDR3: TGTGCCAGCAGCCTCTACGGCGGGGGCCTCTCCTACGAGCAGTACTTC. Translation: CASSLYGGGLSYEQYF. Looking up the rest from reference TRBV2 and TRBJ2-7 gives the full variable domain: EPEVTQTPSHQVTQMGQEVILRCVPISNHLYFYWYRQILGQKVEFLVSFYNNEISEKSEIFDDQFSVERPDGSNFTLKIRSTKLEDSAMYFCASSLYGGGLSYEQYFGPGTRLTVT.

This clonotype was counted only a few times. This could be a read error, since a much larger clone is one nucleotide away. The V and J genes are TRBV11-2 and TRBJ2-7, with 13 bases lining up with TRBD2. The CDR3 spans 15 residues. Germline V gene sequence: CDR1 SGHAT, CDR2 FQNNGV. This chain's CDR3 is CASSLTGLAGAERYF. Here the CDR3 DNA reads TGTGCCAGCAGCTTGACCGGACTAGCGGGGGCCGAGCGGTACTTC. The full variable domain, its missing parts supplied by reference TRBV11-2 and TRBJ2-7, is EAGVAQSPRYKIIEKRQSVAFWCNPISGHATLYWYQQILGQGPKLLIQFQNNGVVDDSQLPKDRFSAERLKGVDSTLKIQPAKLEDSAVYLCASSLTGLAGAERYFGPGTRLTVT.

This clonotype was found many times. The rearrangement uses TRBV28 and TRBJ2-5, with 9 positions matching TRBD1. After removal of 3 bases from V and 7 bases from J, the junction contained 9 bases not matched to a gene. Germline CDR1 MDHEN, CDR2 SYDVKM. This CDR3 comprises 15 residues. Here the CDR3 reads CASSFNRQGVATQYF. The CDR3 nucleotides read TGTGCCAGCAGTTTCAACCGACAGGGGGTCGCGACCCAGTACTTC.

This clonotype has ten or more counts. The J gene is TRBJ1-2, the V gene TRBV28; no clear D. Germline CDR1 is MDHEN and CDR2 is SYDVKM. The CDR3 is 12 residues long. The ends were cut back, 9 bases at V and 7 bases at J, with 15 bases in the middle. CDR3 nucleotide sequence: TGTGCCAGTTCTACTCCCGTGGGTGGCTACACCTTC. Amino acid sequence: CASSTPVGGYTF.

The chain couples TRBV3-1 to TRBJ1-1; weak D call: TRBD1 (6 bases). This CDR3 has 14 residues. Deletions cut 2 bases from V and 1 base from J, with 8 bases between. The germline V gene encodes CDR1 LGHDT and CDR2 YNNKEL (reference sequence). The CDR3 nucleotides are TGTGCCAGCAGCCAAACAGGGTCGAACACTGAAGCTTTCTTT. The encoded protein is CASSQTGSNTEAFF.

This clonotype was detected many times. This chain uses TRBV7-6 with TRBJ1-1; D may be TRBD1 (6 bases). V lost 5 bases to trimming and J lost 5 bases, with 21 bases between them. The CDR3 length is 16 residues. CDR1 is SGHVS, CDR2 FNYEAQ, per germline. CDR3 in DNA: TGTGCCAGCAGCCCCACAGGGATTCACAAGAGGACTGAAGCTTTCTTT. Protein sequence: CASSPTGIHKRTEAFF. The whole variable domain, remainder taken from reference TRBV7-6 and TRBJ1-1, is GAGVSQSPRYKVTKRGQDVALRCDPISGHVSLYWYRQALGQGPEFLTYFNYEAQQDKSGLPNDRFSAERPEGSISTLTIQRTEQRDSAMYRCASSPTGIHKRTEAFFGQGTRLTVV.

This chain joins TRBV6-1 and TRBJ1-5; D ambiguous. In germline, CDR1 is MNHNS, CDR2 SASEGT. This CDR3 spans 12 amino acids. V was cut by 6 bases and J by 9 bases, with 12 bases left in between. CDR3 residues: CASRSRSGPQHF. CDR3 coding DNA: TGTGCCAGCAGGTCCAGGTCAGGGCCCCAGCATTTT.

This clonotype was seen repeatedly, ten times or more. An end of the junction does not agree with germline; a read error may underlie this. The gene calls are TRBV12-5 and TRBJ2-2; tentatively, D is TRBD1 (6 bases). CDR3 length equals 17 residues. Per germline, CDR1 LGHNT and CDR2 FRNRAP. CDR3 DNA: TGTGCTAGTGGTTTGGACCGGGACACCTACCTCACCGGGAAGCTGTTTTTT. Translated: CASGLDRDTYLTGKLFF.

V and J are TRBV11-1 and TRBJ2-7; 11 bases map to TRBD2. CDR1 SGHAT and CDR2 FQDESV come from the germline V gene (reference sequence). V trimming: 2 bases; J trimming: 5 bases; junction bases outside the gene matches: 8. This CDR3 region has 16 residues. The CDR3 coding sequence is TGTGCCAGCAGCTTATCCCCTACTAGCGGGGGAAACGAGCAGTACTTC. It specifies CASSLSPTSGGNEQYF.

This clonotype was picked up a small number of times. V and J are TRBV12-3 or TRBV12-4 and TRBJ2-7, with 10 bases lining up with TRBD2. The trim removed 5 bases at V and 9 bases at J, leaving 7 bases unmatched. This CDR3 has 13 amino acids. CDR3 sequence (DNA): TGTGCCAGCAGTCTCTCCGGGACTAGCGTGCAGTACTTC. It translates to CASSLSGTSVQYF.

This clonotype came up many times. Here the CDR3 DNA reads TGTGCCAGCAAGCCGGGACCCTCCTACGAGCAGTACTTC. Its translation: CASKPGPSYEQYF. The V gene is TRBV12-3 or TRBV12-4, the J gene TRBJ2-7; D may be TRBD1 or TRBD2 (5 bases each). V dropped 7 bases and J dropped 0 bases, with 10 bases sitting between them. This CDR3 region has 13 residues.

The chain is built from TRBV12-3 or TRBV12-4 and TRBJ1-5, with 10 bases identical to TRBD1. Trimming at V came to 11 bases and at J to 7 bases, leaving 8 bases not matched to a gene. This CDR3 comprises 13 residues. This CDR3 reads CAGGRDRGQPQHF. Here the CDR3 DNA reads TGTGCCGGCGGCCGGGACAGGGGCCAGCCCCAGCATTTT.

This clonotype was seen at least ten times. The CDR3 DNA is TGCGCCAGCAGCTTGGCCCCTCGACAGGGAAGAGCGGTTAACTATGGCTACACCTTC. This translates into CASSLAPRQGRAVNYGYTF. The V and J genes are TRBV5-1 and TRBJ1-2; 7 bases agree with TRBD1. This CDR3 spans 19 amino acids. CDR1 and CDR2 from the germline V gene are SGHRS and YFSETQ. V shed 0 bases, J shed 1 base, and the junction held 15 bases outside the gene matches. Variable domain in full (rest from reference TRBV5-1 and TRBJ1-2): KAGVTQTPRYLIKTRGQQVTLSCSPISGHRSVSWYQQTPGQGLQFLFEYFSETQRNKGNFPGRFSGRQFSNSRSEMNVSTLELGDSALYLCASSLAPRQGRAVNYGYTFGSGTRLTVV.

To note about this clonotype: It may be a read error: a sequence one base away is much more abundant. The chain combines TRBV12-3 or TRBV12-4 with TRBJ2-7; D is perhaps TRBD1 (6 bases). The CDR3 contains 11 residues. Trimming took off 6 bases at V and 6 bases at J, with 9 bases between the two ends. The CDR3 region has the DNA TGTGCCAGCAGGTACAGGGCCGAGCAGTACTTC. This gives the protein CASRYRAEQYF.

The sample holds many counts of this clonotype. The genes are TRBV28 and TRBJ1-5; possibly TRBD1 for D (5 bases). The V end lost 5 bases, the J end lost 1 base, and 18 bases lay between the germline ends. The CDR3 covers 17 residues. CDR1 MDHEN and CDR2 SYDVKM come from the germline V gene. CDR3 region: CASSQWTGQGSNQPQHF. CDR3 nucleotide sequence: TGTGCCAGCAGTCAATGGACGGGCCAGGGAAGCAATCAGCCCCAGCATTTT.

There are many counts of this clonotype. The V and J genes are TRBV29-1 and TRBJ1-1; 7 bases match TRBD1. Trimming removed 4 bases from V and 0 bases from J; junction bases left unmatched: 5. The CDR3 extends over 14 amino acids. Germline loops: CDR1 SQVTM, CDR2 ANQGSEA. DNA of the CDR3: TGCAGCGTTGGGGGGACAGACATGAACACTGAAGCTTTCTTT. Encoded protein: CSVGGTDMNTEAFF.

In its sample, this clonotype was seen many times. The chain recombines TRBV4-1 with TRBJ1-2; TRBD1 is a possible D gene (6 bases). Trimming took 0 bases from V and 7 from J, leaving 15 bases between them. Per the germline V gene, CDR1 is MGHRA and CDR2 is YSYEKL. The CDR3 runs to 15 residues. Here the CDR3 DNA reads TGCGCCAGCAGCCAAGATAAGGGGGAACAAGGTGGCTACACCTTC. Residues: CASSQDKGEQGGYTF.

This clonotype showed up just a few times. The chain has TRBV20-1 and TRBJ1-2, with 8 bases aligning to TRBD1. Germline assignment: CDR1 DFQATT and CDR2 SNEGSKA (reference sequence). The trim removed 0 bases at V and 4 bases at J, leaving 4 bases unmatched. This CDR3 has 14 amino acids. The CDR3 DNA reads as TGCAGTGCTAGAGAGGGGACAGGCTCCTATGGCTACACCTTC. Protein sequence: CSAREGTGSYGYTF.

The chain couples TRBV9 to TRBJ2-2; D might be TRBD2 (5 bases). The CDR3 runs 14 residues. The ends were cut back, 3 bases at V and 6 bases at J, with 12 bases in the middle. Germline loops: CDR1 SGDLS, CDR2 YYNGEE. Here the CDR3 DNA reads TGTGCCAGCAGCGCCGACGGACTCGCCGGGGAGCTGTTTTTT. Protein: CASSADGLAGELFF.

The chain combines TRBV5-4 with TRBJ1-2; D gene unclear. The CDR3 has 15 residues. CDR1 is SGHNT, CDR2 YYREEE, per germline (reference sequence). Deletions cut 5 bases from V and 1 base from J, with 15 bases between. The chain's CDR3 is CASSSAARNNYGYTF. The DNA of the CDR3 is TGTGCCAGCAGTTCGGCGGCCCGAAATAACTATGGCTACACCTTC.